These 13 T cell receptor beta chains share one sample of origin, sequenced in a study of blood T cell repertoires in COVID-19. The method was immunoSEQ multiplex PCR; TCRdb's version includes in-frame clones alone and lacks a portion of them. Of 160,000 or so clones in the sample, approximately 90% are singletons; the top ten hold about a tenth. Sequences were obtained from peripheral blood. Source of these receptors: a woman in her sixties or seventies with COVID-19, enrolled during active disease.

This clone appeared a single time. The CDR3 loop is CASSQDRTGELFF. DNA of the CDR3: TGTGCCAGCAGCCAGGACAGGACCGGGGAGCTGTTTTTT. The rearrangement joins TRBV3-1 (or the pseudogene TRBV3-2) to TRBJ2-2; TRBD1 matches at 7 bases. This CDR3 has 13 residues. Germline CDR1 and CDR2: LGHDT and YNNKEL (reference sequence). The V segment lost 3 bases and the J segment 5 bases; nucleotides outside the gene matches: 0.

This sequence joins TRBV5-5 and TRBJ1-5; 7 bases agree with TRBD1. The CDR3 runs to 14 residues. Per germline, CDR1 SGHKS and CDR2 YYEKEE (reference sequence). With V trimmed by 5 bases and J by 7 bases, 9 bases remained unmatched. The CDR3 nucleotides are TGTGCCAGCAGTTCCCAGGGGGTTGGGCAGCCCCAGCATTTT. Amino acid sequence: CASSSQGVGQPQHF.

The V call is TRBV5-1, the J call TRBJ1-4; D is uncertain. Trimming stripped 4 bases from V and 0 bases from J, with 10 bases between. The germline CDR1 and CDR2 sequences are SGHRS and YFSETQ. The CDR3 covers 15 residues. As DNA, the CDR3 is TGCGCCAGCAGCCTTACAGTTGCAACTAATGAAAAACTGTTTTTT. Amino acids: CASSLTVATNEKLFF.

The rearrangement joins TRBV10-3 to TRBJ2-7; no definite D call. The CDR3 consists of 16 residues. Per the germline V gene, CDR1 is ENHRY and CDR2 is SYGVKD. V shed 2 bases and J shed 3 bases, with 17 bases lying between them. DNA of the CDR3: TGTGCCATCAGTGAGATTGGTTCCGAGGCCTTCTACGAGCAGTACTTC. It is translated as CAISEIGSEAFYEQYF.

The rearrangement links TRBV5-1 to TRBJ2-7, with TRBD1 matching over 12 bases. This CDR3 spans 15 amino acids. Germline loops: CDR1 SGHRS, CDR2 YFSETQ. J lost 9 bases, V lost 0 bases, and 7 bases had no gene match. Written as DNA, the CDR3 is TGCGCCAGCAGCTTGGAGGGACAGGGGGCGGTGACGCAGTACTTC. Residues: CASSLEGQGAVTQYF.

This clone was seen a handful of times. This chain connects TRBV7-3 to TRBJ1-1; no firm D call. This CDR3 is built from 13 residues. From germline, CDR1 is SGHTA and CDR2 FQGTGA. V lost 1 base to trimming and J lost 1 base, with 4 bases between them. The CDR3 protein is CASSLNRNTEAFF. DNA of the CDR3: TGTGCCAGCAGCTTAAACAGGAACACTGAAGCTTTCTTT.

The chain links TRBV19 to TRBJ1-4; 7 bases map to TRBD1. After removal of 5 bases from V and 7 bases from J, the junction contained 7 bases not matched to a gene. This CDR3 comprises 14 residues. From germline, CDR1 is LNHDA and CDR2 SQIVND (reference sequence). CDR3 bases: TGTGCCAGTAGTTTAAGGGGGCAAGGTGAAAAACTGTTTTTT. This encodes CASSLRGQGEKLFF.

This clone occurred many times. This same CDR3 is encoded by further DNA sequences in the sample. The CDR3 nucleotides are TGTGCCAGCAGCCAAGGCCGGAATTCACCCCTCCACTTT. Translating it yields CASSQGRNSPLHF. This chain uses TRBV14 with TRBJ1-6, with D uncertain. The V gene's germline CDR1 is SGHDN and CDR2 FVKESK. This CDR3 region has 13 residues. Trimming pared 1 base from V and 7 bases from J, leaving 5 bases between. Based on the CDR3 plus reference TRBV14 and TRBJ1-6, the full variable domain is EAGVTQFPSHSVIEKGQTVTLRCDPISGHDNLYWYRRVMGKEIKFLLHFVKESKQDESGMPNNRFLAERTGGTYSTLKVQPAELEDSGVYFCASSQGRNSPLHFGNGTRLTVT.

The CDR3 DNA reads as TGTGCCAGCACCTCCGTGAATTCACCCCTCCACTTT. Its protein product is CASTSVNSPLHF. The chain carries TRBV28 and TRBJ1-6; D is uncertain. V was trimmed by 7 bases and J by 7 bases, leaving 8 bases between them. This CDR3 is built from 12 residues. The germline CDR1 and CDR2 sequences are MDHEN and SYDVKM.

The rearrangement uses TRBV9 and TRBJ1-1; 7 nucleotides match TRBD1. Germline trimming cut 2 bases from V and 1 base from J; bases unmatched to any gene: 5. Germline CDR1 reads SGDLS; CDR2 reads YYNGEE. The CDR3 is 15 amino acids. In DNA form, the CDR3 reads TGTGCCAGCAGCGTGGGGACAGCGGGGAACACTGAAGCTTTCTTT. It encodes CASSVGTAGNTEAFF.

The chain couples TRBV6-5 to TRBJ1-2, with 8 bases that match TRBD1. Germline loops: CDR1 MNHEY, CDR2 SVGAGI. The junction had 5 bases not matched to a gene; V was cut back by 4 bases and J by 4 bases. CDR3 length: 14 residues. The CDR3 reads CASSSPGTGYGYTF. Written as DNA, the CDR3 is TGTGCCAGCAGTTCTCCCGGGACAGGCTATGGCTACACCTTC.

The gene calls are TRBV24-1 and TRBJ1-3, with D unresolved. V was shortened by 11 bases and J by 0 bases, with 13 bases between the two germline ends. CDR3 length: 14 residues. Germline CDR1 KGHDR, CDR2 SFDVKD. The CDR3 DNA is TGTGCCAGCAAAGACGGAGACTCTGGAAACACCATATATTTT. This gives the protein CASKDGDSGNTIYF.

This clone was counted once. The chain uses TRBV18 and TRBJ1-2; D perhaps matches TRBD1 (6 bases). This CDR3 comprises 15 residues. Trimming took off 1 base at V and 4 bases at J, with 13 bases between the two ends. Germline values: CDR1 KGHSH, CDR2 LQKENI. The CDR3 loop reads CASSPQGQLPYGYTF. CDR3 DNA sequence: TGTGCCAGCTCACCACAAGGACAGCTACCCTATGGCTACACCTTC.